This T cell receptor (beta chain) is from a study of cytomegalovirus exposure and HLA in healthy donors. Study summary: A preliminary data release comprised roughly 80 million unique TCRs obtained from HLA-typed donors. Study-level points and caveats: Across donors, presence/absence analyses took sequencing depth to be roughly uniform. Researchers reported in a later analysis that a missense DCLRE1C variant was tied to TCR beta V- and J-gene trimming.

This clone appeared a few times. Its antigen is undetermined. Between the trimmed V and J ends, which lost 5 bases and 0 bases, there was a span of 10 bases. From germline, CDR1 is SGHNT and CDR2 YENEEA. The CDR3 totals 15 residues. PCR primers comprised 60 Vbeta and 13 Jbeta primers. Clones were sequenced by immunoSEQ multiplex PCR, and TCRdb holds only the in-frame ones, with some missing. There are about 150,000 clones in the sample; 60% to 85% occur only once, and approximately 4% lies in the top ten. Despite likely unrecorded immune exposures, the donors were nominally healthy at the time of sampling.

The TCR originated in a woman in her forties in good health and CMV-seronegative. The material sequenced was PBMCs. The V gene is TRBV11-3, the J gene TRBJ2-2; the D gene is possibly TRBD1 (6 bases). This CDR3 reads CASSPTGSNTGELFF. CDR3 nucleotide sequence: TGTGCCAGCAGCCCCACAGGGTCGAACACCGGGGAGCTGTTTTTT. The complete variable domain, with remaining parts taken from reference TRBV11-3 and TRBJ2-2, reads EAGVVQSPRYKIIEKKQPVAFWCNPISGHNTLYWYLQNLGQGPELLIRYENEEAVDDSQLPKDRFSAERLKGVDSTLKIQPAELGDSAVYLCASSPTGSNTGELFFGEGSRLTVL.